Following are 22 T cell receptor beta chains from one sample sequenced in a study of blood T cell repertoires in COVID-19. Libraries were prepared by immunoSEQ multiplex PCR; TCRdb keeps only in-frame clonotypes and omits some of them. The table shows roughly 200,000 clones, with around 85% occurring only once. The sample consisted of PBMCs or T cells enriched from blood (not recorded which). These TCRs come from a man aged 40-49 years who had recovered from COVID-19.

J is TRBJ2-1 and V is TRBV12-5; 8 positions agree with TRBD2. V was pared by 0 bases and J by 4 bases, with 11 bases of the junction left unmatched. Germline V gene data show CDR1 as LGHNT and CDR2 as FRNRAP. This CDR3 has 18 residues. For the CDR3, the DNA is TGTGCTAGTGGTTTGGTACGAATAAGCGGGAGAAGATACAATGAGCAGTTCTTC. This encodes CASGLVRISGRRYNEQFF.

CDR3 loop: CASSPNVVAGQPQHF. CDR3 in DNA: TGTGCCAGCTCACCGAATGTAGTTGCCGGTCAGCCCCAGCATTTT. The chain carries TRBV18 and TRBJ1-5; D gene unclear. CDR1 KGHSH and CDR2 LQKENI come from the germline V gene. CDR3 length equals 15 residues. Trimming removed 3 bases at V and 6 bases at J, with 15 bases between.

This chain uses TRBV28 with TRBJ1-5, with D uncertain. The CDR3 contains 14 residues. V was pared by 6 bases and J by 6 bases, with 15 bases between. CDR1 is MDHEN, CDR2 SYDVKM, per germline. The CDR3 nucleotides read TGTGCCAGCAGCTATCGCGGGTTTGGTCAGCCCCAGCATTTT. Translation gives CASSYRGFGQPQHF.

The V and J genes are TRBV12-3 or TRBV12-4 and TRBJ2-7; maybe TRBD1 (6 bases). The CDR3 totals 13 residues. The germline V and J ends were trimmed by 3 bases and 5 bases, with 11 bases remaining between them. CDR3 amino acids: CASSLGHGDEQYF. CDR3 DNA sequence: TGTGCCAGCAGTTTGGGACATGGGGACGAGCAGTACTTC.

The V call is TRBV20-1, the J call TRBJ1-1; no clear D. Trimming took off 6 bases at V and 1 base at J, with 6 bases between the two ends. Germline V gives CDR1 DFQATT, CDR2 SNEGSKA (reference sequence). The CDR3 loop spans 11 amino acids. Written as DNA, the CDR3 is TGCAGTGCCCCAGAGAACACTGAAGCTTTCTTT. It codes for CSAPENTEAFF.

The CDR3 sequence is CASSLLPFKSYNEQFF. CDR3 coding DNA: TGTGCCAGCAGCTTGCTACCCTTCAAGTCTTACAATGAGCAGTTCTTC. The chain joins TRBV7-2 to TRBJ2-1; D unresolved. Germline CDR1 SGHTA, CDR2 FQGNSA. Trimming shortened V by 3 bases and J by 4 bases, and 16 bases separated the two germline ends. The CDR3 extends over 16 amino acids.

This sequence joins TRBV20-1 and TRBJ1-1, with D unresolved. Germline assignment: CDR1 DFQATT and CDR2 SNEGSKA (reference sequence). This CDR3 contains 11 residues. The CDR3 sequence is CIRTSNTEAFF. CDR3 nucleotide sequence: TGCATCCGGACTTCGAACACTGAAGCTTTCTTT.

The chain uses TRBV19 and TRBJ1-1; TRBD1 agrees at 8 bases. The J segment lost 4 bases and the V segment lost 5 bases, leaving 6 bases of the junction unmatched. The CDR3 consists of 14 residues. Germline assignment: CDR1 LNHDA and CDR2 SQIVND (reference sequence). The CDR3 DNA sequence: TGTGCCAGTAGTGTACAGGGGGTCGGCACTGAAGCTTTCTTT. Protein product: CASSVQGVGTEAFF.

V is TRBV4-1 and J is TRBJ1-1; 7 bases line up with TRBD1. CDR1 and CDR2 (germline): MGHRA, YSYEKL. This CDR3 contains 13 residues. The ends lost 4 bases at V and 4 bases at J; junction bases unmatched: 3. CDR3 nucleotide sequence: TGCGCCAGCAGCCCACAGGGGAGCACTGAAGCTTTCTTT. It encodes CASSPQGSTEAFF.

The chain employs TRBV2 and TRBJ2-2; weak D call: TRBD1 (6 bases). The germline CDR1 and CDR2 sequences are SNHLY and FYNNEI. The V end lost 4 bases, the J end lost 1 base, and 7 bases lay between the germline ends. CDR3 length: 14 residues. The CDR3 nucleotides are TGTGCCAGCAGTGCGGACAGGAACACCGGGGAGCTGTTTTTT. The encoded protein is CASSADRNTGELFF.

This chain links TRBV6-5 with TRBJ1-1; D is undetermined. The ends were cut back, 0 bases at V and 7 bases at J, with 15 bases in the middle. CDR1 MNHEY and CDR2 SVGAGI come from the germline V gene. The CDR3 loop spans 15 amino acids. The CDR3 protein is CASSYSGGLGGEAFF. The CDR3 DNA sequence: TGTGCCAGCAGTTACTCAGGCGGGTTAGGAGGTGAAGCTTTCTTT.

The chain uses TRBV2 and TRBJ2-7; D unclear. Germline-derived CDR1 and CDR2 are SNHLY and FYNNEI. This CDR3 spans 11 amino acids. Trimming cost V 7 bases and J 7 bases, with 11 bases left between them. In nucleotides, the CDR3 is TGTGCCAGCAACCCCCTCGGTGAGCAGTACTTC. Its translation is CASNPLGEQYF. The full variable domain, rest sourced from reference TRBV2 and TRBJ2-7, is EPEVTQTPSHQVTQMGQEVILRCVPISNHLYFYWYRQILGQKVEFLVSFYNNEISEKSEIFDDQFSVERPDGSNFTLKIRSTKLEDSAMYFCASNPLGEQYFGPGTRLTVT.

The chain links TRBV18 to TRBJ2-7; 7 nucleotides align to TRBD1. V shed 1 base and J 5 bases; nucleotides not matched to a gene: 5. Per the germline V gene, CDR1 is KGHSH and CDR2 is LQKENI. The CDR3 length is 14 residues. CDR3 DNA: TGTGCCAGCTCACCACAGAGACAGGGAAACGAGCAGTACTTC. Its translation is CASSPQRQGNEQYF.

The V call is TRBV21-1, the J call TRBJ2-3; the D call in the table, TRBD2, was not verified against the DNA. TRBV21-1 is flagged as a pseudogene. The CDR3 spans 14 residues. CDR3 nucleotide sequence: TGTGCCAGCAGCTCTAGCGGGGCCACAGATACGCAGTATTTT. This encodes CASSSSGATDTQYF.

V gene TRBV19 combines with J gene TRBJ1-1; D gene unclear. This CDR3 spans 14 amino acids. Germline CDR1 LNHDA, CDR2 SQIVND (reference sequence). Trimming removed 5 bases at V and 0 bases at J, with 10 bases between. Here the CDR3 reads CASSPGLLNTEAFF. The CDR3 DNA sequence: TGTGCCAGTAGTCCCGGACTTCTGAACACTGAAGCTTTCTTT.

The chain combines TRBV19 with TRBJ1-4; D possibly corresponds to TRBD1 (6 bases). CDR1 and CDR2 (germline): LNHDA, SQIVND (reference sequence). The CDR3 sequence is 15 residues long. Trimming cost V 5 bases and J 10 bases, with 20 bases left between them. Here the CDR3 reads CASSRHRAGPGKLFF. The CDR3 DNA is TGTGCCAGTAGTCGCCACAGGGCCGGTCCCGGAAAACTGTTTTTT.

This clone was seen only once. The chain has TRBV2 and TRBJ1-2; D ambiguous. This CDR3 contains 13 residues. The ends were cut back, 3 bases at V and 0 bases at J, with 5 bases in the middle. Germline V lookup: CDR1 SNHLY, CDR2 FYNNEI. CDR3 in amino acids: CASSDIPNYGYTF. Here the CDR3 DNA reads TGTGCCAGCAGTGACATTCCTAACTATGGCTACACCTTC.

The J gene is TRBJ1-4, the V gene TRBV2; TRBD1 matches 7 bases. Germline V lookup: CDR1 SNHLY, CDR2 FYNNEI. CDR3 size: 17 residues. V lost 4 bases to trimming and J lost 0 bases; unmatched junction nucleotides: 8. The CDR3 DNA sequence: TGTGCCAGCAGTGGAGAGGGGGCGGTAACAACTAATGAAAAACTGTTTTTT. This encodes CASSGEGAVTTNEKLFF.

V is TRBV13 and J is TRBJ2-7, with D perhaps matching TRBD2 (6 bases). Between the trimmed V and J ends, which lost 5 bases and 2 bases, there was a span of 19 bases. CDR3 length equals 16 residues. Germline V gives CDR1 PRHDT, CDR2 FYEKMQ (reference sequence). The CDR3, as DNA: TGTGCCAGCAGCGATAATAGCGGCATACCAACCTACGAGCAGTACTTC. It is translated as CASSDNSGIPTYEQYF.

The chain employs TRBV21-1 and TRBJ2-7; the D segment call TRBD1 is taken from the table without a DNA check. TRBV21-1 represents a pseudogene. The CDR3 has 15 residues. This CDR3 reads CASSSPGTGAKEQYF. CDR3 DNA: TGTGCCAGCAGCTCGCCCGGGACAGGGGCGAAGGAGCAGTACTTC.

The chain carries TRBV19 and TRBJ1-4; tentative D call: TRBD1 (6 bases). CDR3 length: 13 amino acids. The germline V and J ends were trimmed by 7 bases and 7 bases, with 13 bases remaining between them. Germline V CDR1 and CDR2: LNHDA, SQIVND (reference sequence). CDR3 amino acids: CASTQTGVEKLFF. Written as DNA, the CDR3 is TGTGCCAGTACCCAGACAGGTGTTGAAAAACTGTTTTTT.

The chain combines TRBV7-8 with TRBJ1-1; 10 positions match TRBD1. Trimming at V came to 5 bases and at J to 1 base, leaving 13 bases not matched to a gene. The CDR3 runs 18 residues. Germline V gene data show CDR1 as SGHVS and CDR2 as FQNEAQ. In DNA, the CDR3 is TGTGCCAGCAGCCCTTCCCGTCCGGGACAGGGGAAGAACACTGAAGCTTTCTTT. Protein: CASSPSRPGQGKNTEAFF.